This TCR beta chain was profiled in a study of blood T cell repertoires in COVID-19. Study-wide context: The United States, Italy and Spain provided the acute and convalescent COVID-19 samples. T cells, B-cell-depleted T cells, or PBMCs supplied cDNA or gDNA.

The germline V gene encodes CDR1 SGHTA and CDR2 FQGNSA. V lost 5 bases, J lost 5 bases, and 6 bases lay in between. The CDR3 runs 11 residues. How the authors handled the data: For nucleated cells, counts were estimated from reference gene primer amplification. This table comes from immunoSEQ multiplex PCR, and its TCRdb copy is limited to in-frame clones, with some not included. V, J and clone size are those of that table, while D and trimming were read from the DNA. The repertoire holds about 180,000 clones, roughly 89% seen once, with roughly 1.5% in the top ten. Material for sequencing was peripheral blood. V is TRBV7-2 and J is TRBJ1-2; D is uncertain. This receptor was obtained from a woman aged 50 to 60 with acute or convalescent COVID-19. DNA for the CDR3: TGTGCCAGCAGCACGCGGTATGGCTACACCTTC. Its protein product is CASSTRYGYTF.